This T cell receptor (beta chain) was identified in a study of T-cell reconstitution after alpha-beta-depleted transplantation in children. Study conclusions and caveats: About two months after transplant, alpha-beta T cells reportedly came from several hundred expanded graft clones. The main origin of T-cell counts and diversity one year after transplant was newly produced T cells. Recipient T cells and thymic progenitors that survived were the source of the high TCRbeta diversity seen at day 60 in some patients.

In regard to this clonotype: Its antigen is undetermined.

The CDR3 is 15 residues long. J gave up 2 bases and V 0 bases, and 1 base lay outside the gene matches. The germline V gene has CDR1 DFQATT and CDR2 SNEGSKA (reference sequence). This sample's TCRbeta library carried unique molecular identifier barcodes. TCRdb reprocessed the PCR reads with MiXCR, giving one entry per CDR3 protein. The sample consists of fewer than 250,000 distinct CDR3 sequences, roughly 15% of them appearing once. Source: PBMCs, mostly from graft donor cells, taken 360 days after TCRalphabeta/CD19-depleted stem cell transplant. The chain combines TRBV20-1 with TRBJ2-3, with 11 bases fitting TRBD1. The clonotype was recovered from a male patient between 2 and 15 years old who had a stem cell transplant for acute lymphoblastic leukemia, so the T cells may come from the graft donor. The CDR3 here is CSAREGQGVTDTQYF. The CDR3 coding sequence is TGCAGTGCTAGAGAGGGACAGGGGGTCACAGATACGCAGTATTTT.